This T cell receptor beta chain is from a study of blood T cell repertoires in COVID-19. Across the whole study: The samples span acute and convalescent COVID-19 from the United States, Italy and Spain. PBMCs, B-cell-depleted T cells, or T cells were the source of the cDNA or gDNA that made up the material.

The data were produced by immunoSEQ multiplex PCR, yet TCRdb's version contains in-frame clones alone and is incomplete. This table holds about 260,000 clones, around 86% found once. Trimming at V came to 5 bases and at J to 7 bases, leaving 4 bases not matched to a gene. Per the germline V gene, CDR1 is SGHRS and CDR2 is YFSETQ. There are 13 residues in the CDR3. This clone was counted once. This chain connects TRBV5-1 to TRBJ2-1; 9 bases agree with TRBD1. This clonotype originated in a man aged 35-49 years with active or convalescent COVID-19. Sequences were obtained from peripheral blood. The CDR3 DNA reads TGCGCCAGCAGTTGGACAGGGGAGAATGAGCAGTTCTTC. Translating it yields CASSWTGENEQFF.